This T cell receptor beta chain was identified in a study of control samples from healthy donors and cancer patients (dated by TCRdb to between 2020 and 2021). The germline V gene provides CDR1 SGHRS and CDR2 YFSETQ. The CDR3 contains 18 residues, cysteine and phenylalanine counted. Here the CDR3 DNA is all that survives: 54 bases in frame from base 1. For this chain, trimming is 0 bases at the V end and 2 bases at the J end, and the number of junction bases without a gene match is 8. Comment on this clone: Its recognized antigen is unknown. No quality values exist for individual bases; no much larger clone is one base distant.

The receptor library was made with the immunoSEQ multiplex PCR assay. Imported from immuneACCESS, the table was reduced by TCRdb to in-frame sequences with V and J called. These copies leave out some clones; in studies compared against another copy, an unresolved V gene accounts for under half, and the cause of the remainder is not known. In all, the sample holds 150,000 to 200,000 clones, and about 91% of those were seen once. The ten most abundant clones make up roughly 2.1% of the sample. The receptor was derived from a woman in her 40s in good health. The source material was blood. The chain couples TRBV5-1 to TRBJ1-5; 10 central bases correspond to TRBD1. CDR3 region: CASSLAGDRGFGNQPQHF. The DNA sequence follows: TGCGCCAGCAGCTTGGCCGGGGACAGGGGTTTCGGCAATCAGCCCCAGCATTTT.